This T cell receptor beta chain was identified in a study of regulatory T cells in long-lasting Graves disease (dated by TCRdb to the early 2020s). Study-wide context: Newly diagnosed Graves' disease patients had taken antithyroid drugs for less than 3 months. Patients with persistent Graves' disease were compared with patients with newly diagnosed Graves' disease using TCR sequencing and RNA sequencing of peripheral blood. The study was registered as a clinical trial and conducted in China. A total of some 35 samples underwent TCR sequencing, from some 13 patients with persistent Graves' disease and around 20 patients with newly diagnosed Graves' disease.

The CDR3 starts with the cysteine, ends with the phenylalanine, and has 17 residues. The read is trimmed to its CDR3 DNA, 51 bases read in frame from base 1. The germline V and J ends show losses of 6 bases and 3 bases respectively, and no gene match explains 11 bases of the junction. The library was built by means of multiplex PCR. Data came from an Illumina HiSeq 4000. To build TCR beta libraries, CDR3 regions were amplified by Arm-PCR using iRepertoire HTBI primers. Before sequencing, the PCR products went through gel purification. The study's processing was this. Across samples, some 62 TRBV and 14 TRBJ segments were identified and used for gene usage analysis of CDR3 amino acid clonotypes. Filtered high-quality paired reads were merged into contigs using COPE and FqMerger. BLAST was used to align contigs to the IMGT TRBV, TRBD and TRBJ reference genes, and CDR3 was defined following IMGT. Any clonotype with a frequency above 0.1% was classified as a highly expanded clone. Shannon entropy served as the measure of repertoire diversity, while the Gini coefficient captured V-J evenness. Clonotypes shared by more than one individual were considered public. TCRdb cleaned the public reads at Q25 with fastp, built clones with MiXCR and kept in-frame beta chains. Each entry is one CDR3 protein sequence, shown with its most common DNA and genes. The V and J calls here are based on TCRdb, not the publication. This sample holds fewer than 450,000 distinct CDR3 sequences; about 15% were observed only once. The ten top clones hold about 7.6% of the sample.

The intended sense of this specimen's time point label: newly diagnosed GD, antithyroid drugs for less than 3 months. For both TCR sequencing and RNA sequencing, RNA was extracted from PBMCs using TRIzol. The diagnosis of Graves' disease was made according to American Thyroid Association guidelines. The patients came from an endocrinology department in Xi'an, China. Each patient gave roughly 8.4 milliliters of peripheral blood, collected in an EDTA anticoagulant tube. Ficoll Paque Plus density gradient separation was used to isolate PBMCs, and no further T cell sorting was performed. An Agilent 2100 Bioanalyzer and agarose gel were used to check RNA quality, while a NanoDrop 2000 measured RNA concentration. A few counts support this clonotype. Which antigen it targets is not known. Within one base of it there is no much larger clone, and no base qualities were kept. Points the paper makes about the study in general: Persistent disease showed preferential use of TRBV28, TRBJ1-2 and TRBJ2-5, whereas newly diagnosed disease favored TRBV20-1 and TRBJ2-1. Sequencing and analysis were limited to the TCR beta chain. Only peripheral blood was studied, because thyroid tissue, the primary lesion, was inaccessible. More public clonotypes were shared among persistent patients (under 3,000) than among newly diagnosed patients (under 1,000). The small sample size was acknowledged by the authors as a limitation that may reduce accuracy. Compared with newly diagnosed patients, patients with persistent Graves' disease had lower TCR Shannon entropy and fewer highly expanded clones, which suggests clonal expansion.

Separately, the same data were catalogued under a study of T cells in Graves' hyperthyroidism and ophthalmopathy. The second source states: A patient counted as having stable Graves' hyperthyroidism if no progression to ophthalmopathy occurred over 18 months of follow-up. Hyperthyroidism patients were newly diagnosed, with disease duration under 2 months, and aged 18 to 65 years. The study excluded patients with uncontrolled infections, other autoimmune diseases, pregnancy or lactation. Diagnoses were based on clinical symptoms, serum thyroxine and TRAb, thyroid ultrasound and orbital computed tomography. For the first round of RT-PCR on the TCR CDR3, the HTBI primer set was used together with the Qiagen OneStep RT-PCR kit. Blood samples also contained most of the expanded thyroid clonotypes (frequency above 0.001), which suggests that blood repertoires may reflect thyroid immune responses. A 13 V-J signature model separated ophthalmopathy from stable hyperthyroidism, with around 90% sensitivity and just under 84% specificity in cross-validation and 80%/75% in testing. In validation, the model predicted progression to ophthalmopathy a median of about 6 months before onset, with about 67% sensitivity and 72.22% specificity. To identify TCR V-J signatures that set the groups apart, the researchers used a discovery cohort of more than 95 patients, made up of around 42 with Graves' ophthalmopathy and 57 with stable Graves' hyperthyroidism. Whether ophthalmopathy could be predicted prospectively was tested in an independent validation cohort made up of 18 to 20 hyperthyroidism patients plus 17 patients who later progressed to ophthalmopathy. The 100 or so discovery patients were randomly divided into training and test sets at a 7:3 ratio. The study also compared thyroid tissue and blood T-cell repertoires from a handful of Graves' hyperthyroidism patients. After blood sampling, hyperthyroidism patients were treated with methimazole at a starting dose of 30 mg daily, and ophthalmopathy patients were treated with high-dose intravenous methylprednisolone. The libraries were constructed in a second round of multiplex PCR and then size-selected and purified. Paired-end sequencing of the libraries was performed with 100 bp reads on an Illumina HiSeq2000. SOAPnuke was used to process the raw data, with reads discarded if the reads contained adapters or uncalled bases, had a mean Phred below 15, or lacked an exact constant-primer or identifier match. High-quality paired reads were merged with COPE v1.2.5, and unique nucleotide sequences were defined as clonotypes. Clonotypes were aligned to IMGT TRBV, TRBD and TRBJ reference segments using MiTCR v1.1. The analysis was restricted to V-J combinations with a frequency above 0.0001, which together covered about 99% of the repertoires. A TCS score was defined as the ratio between F50 (clonal expansion) and ExV (chaos), using BLOSUM62-based TCRdist between CDR3 peptides within each V-J. Welch's t-statistics and random forest reduced approximately 520 V-J features to 13, which were used in a naive Bayes classifier (R e1071). No statistical method was used to set the sample size in advance, and investigators knew the group allocation. TCR Vbeta CDR3 sequencing of fewer than 150 peripheral blood samples (43 ophthalmopathy, 70 to 85 hyperthyroidism and roughly 17 progressor patients) is reported in the paper.

The chain links TRBV12-3 or TRBV12-4 with TRBJ1-2; the junction holds 12 bases that match TRBD1. This specimen consisted of peripheral blood mononuclear cells (PBMCs), obtained at new diagnosis, from a patient treated with antithyroid drugs. The TCR originated in a woman between 40 and 55 years old with Graves disease. Donor details come from another sample of the same person, matched by shared clones. The CDR3 has the sequence CASSPGTGGPLDYGYTF. The DNA is TGTGCCAGCAGCCCCGGGACAGGGGGCCCCTTAGACTATGGCTACACCTTC.